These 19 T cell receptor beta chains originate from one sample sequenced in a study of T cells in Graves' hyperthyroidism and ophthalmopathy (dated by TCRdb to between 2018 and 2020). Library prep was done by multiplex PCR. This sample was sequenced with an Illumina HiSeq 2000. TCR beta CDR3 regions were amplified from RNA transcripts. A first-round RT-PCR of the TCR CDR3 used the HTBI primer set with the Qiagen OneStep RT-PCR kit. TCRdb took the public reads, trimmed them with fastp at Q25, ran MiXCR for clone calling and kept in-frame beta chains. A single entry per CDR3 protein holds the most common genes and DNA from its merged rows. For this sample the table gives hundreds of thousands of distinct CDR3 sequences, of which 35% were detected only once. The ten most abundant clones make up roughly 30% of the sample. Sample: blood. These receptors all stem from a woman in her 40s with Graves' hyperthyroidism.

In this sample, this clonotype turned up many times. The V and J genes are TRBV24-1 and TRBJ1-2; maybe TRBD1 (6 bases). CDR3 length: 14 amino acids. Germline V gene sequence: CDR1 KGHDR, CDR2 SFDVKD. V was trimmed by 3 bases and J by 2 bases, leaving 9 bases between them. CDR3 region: CATSDGTPNYGYTF. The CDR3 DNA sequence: TGTGCCACCAGTGATGGGACACCCAACTATGGCTACACCTTC.

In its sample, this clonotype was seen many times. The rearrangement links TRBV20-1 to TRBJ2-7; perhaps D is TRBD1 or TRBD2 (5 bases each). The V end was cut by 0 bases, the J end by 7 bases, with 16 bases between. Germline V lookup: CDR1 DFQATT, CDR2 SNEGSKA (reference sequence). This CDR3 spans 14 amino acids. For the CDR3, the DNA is TGCAGTGCTAGAGATTCCGGGACGAGGTGGGAGCAGTACTTC. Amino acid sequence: CSARDSGTRWEQYF.

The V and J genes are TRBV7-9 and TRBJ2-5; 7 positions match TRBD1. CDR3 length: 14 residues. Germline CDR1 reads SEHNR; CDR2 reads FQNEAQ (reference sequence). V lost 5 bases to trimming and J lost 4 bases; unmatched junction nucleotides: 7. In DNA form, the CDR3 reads TGTGCCAGCAGCCCGGGACAGACATTAGAGACCCAGTACTTC. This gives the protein CASSPGQTLETQYF.

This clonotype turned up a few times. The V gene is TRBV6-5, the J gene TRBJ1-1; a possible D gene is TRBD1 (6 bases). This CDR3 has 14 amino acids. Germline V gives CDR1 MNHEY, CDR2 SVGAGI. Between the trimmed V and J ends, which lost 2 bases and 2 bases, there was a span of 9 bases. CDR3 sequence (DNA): TGTGCCAGCAGTTACGGACAGAGTAACACTGAAGCTTTCTTT. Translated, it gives CASSYGQSNTEAFF.

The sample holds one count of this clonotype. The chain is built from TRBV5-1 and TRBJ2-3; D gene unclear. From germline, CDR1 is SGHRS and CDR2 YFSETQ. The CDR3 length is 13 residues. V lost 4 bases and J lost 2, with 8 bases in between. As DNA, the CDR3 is TGCGCCAGCAGCAAATGGGTCACAGATACGCAGTATTTT. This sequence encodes CASSKWVTDTQYF. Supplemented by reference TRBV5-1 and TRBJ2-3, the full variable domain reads KAGVTQTPRYLIKTRGQQVTLSCSPISGHRSVSWYQQTPGQGLQFLFEYFSETQRNKGNFPGRFSGRQFSNSRSEMNVSTLELGDSALYLCASSKWVTDTQYFGPGTRLTVL.

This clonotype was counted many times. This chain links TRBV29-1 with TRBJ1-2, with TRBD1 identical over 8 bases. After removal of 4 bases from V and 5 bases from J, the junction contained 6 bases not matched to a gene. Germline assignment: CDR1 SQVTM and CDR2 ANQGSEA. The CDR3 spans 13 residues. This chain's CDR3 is CSVATGALYGYTF. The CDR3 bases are TGCAGCGTTGCGACAGGGGCCTTGTATGGCTACACCTTC.

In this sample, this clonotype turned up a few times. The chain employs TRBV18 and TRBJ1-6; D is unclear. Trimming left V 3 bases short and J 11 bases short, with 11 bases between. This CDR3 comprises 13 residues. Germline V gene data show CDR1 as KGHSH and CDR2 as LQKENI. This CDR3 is CASSPFLSPPLHF. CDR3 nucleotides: TGTGCCAGCTCACCGTTTTTGAGTCCACCCCTCCACTTT.

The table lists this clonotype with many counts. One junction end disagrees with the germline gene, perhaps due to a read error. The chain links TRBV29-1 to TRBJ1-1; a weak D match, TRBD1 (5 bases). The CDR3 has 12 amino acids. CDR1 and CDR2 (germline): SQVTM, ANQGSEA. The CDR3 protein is CSVEKGNSEAFF. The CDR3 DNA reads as TGCAGCGTTGAGAAGGGGAACAGTGAAGCTTTCTTT.

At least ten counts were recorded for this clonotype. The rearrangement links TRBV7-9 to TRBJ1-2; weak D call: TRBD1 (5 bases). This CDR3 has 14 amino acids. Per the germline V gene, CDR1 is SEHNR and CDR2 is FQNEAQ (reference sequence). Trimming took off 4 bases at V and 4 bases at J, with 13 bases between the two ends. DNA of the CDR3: TGTGCCAGCAGCTCTGCCGGGACGGCCTATGGCTACACCTTC. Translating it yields CASSSAGTAYGYTF. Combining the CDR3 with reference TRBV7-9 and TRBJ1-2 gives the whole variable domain DTGVSQNPRHKITKRGQNVTFRCDPISEHNRLYWYRQTLGQGPEFLTYFQNEAQLEKSRLLSDRFSAERPKGSFSTLEIQRTEQGDSAMYLCASSSAGTAYGYTFGSGTRLTVV.

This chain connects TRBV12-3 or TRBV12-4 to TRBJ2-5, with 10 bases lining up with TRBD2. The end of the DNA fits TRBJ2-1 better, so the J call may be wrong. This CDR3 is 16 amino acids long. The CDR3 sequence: CASSPPRTSGYNEQFF. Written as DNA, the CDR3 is TGTGCCAGCAGTCCACCCCGGACTAGCGGTTACAATGAGCAGTTCTTC.

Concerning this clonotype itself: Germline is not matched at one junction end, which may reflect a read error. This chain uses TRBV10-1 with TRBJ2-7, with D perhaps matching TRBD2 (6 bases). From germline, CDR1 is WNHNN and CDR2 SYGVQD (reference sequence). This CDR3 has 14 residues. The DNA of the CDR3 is TGTGCCAGCAGTTTATTTGGGGGGTCGGGCGAGCAGTACTTC. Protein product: CASSLFGGSGEQYF.

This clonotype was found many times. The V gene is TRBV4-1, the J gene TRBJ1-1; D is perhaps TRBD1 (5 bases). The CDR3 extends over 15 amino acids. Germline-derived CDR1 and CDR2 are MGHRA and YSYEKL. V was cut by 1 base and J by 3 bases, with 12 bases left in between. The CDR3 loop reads CASSQVQGEDTEAFF. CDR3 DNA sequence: TGCGCCAGCAGCCAAGTGCAAGGGGAGGACACTGAAGCTTTCTTT.

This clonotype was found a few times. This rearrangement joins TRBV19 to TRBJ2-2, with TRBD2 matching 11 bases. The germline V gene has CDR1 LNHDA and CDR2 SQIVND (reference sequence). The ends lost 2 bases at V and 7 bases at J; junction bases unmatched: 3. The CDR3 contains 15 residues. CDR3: CASSILAGGYGELFF. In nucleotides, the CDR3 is TGTGCCAGTAGTATACTAGCGGGGGGTTACGGGGAGCTGTTTTTT. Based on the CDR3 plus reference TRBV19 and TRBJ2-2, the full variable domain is DGGITQSPKYLFRKEGQNVTLSCEQNLNHDAMYWYRQDPGQGLRLIYYSQIVNDFQKGDIAEGYSVSREKKESFPLTVTSAQKNPTAFYLCASSILAGGYGELFFGEGSRLTVL.

The CDR3 sequence is CAISASFGYGYTF. The CDR3 DNA sequence: TGTGCCATCAGTGCTAGTTTCGGCTATGGCTACACCTTC. The genes are TRBV10-3 and TRBJ1-2; D gene uncertain. Germline assignment: CDR1 ENHRY and CDR2 SYGVKD. The CDR3 covers 13 residues. Trimming cost V 4 bases and J 4 bases, with 10 bases left between them.

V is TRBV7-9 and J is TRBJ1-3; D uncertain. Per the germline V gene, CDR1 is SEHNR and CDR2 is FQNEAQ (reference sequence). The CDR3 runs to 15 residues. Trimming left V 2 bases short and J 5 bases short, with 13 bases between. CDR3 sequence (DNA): TGTGCCAGCAGCTTAAATTATTGGGCCCGAAACACCATATATTTT. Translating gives CASSLNYWARNTIYF.

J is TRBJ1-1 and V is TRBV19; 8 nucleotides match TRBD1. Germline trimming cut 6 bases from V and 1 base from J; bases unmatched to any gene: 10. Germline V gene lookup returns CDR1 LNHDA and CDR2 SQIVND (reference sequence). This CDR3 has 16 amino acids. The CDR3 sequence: CASRPHRGFGNTEAFF. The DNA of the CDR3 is TGTGCCAGTAGGCCGCACAGGGGGTTCGGGAACACTGAAGCTTTCTTT.

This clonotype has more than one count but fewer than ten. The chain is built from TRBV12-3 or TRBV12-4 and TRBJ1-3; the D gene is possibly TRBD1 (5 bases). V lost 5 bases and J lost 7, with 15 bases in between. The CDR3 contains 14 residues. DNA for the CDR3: TGTGCCAGCAGTCTGGGACGGACGTTGAACACCATATATTTT. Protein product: CASSLGRTLNTIYF.

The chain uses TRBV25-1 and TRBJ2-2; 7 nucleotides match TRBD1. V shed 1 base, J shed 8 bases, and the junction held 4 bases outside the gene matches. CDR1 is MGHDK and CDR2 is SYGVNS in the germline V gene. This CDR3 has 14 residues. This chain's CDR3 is CASSESGGGGELFF. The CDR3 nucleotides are TGTGCCAGCAGTGAATCAGGGGGTGGTGGGGAGCTGTTTTTT.

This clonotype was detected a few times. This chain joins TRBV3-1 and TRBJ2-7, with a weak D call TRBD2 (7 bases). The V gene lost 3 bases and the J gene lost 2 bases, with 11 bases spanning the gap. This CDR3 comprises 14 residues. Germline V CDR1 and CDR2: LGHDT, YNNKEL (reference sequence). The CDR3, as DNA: TGTGCCAGCAGCCAGGGGGGGCAGACCTACGAGCAGTACTTC. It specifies CASSQGGQTYEQYF.